The rows below give T cell receptor beta chains drawn from one sample of a study of T cells in Graves' hyperthyroidism and ophthalmopathy. In TCRdb, the multiplex PCR reads were re-called with MiXCR into one record per CDR3 protein. The data show more than 500,000 distinct CDR3 sequences, approximately 14% seen once. Sequenced: blood. The receptors were sampled from a woman in her thirties or forties with Graves' hyperthyroidism. Both conserved end residues are part of each CDR3. The order of the fields is V gene, clone size, J gene, D gene, CDR3 protein, CDR3 DNA. D genes are given only for firm matches. Rows give clone size only sometimes, using once, few, many, or a class for an expanded clone.

V: TRBV6-5
size: few
J: TRBJ1-4
D: .
CDR3: CASSYKDREKLFF
DNA: TGTGCCAGCAGTTATAAAGACAGGGAAAAACTGTTTTTT

V: TRBV29-1
size: few
J: TRBJ1-4
D: TRBD1
CDR3: CSVDEGAGEKLFF
DNA: TGCAGCGTTGATGAGGGGGCAGGGGAAAAACTGTTTTTT

V: TRBV9
size: many
J: TRBJ1-1
D: TRBD1
CDR3: CASSVHATDRRAFF
DNA: TGTGCCAGCAGCGTACACGCTACGGACAGGAGAGCTTTCTTT

V: TRBV6-4
size: .
J: TRBJ2-2
D: .
CDR3: CARRDSIAGELFF
DNA: TGTGCCAGACGGGACTCAATAGCCGGGGAGCTGTTTTTT

V: TRBV5-1
size: .
J: TRBJ2-7
D: TRBD1
CDR3: CASSADRGTYEQYF
DNA: TGCGCCAGCAGCGCGGACAGGGGGACCTACGAGCAGTACTTC

V: TRBV2
size: once
J: TRBJ1-3
D: .
CDR3: CASSEVARTLTSSGNTIYF
DNA: TGTGCCAGCAGTGAAGTCGCCCGAACGCTCACGAGCTCTGGAAACACCATATATTTT

V: TRBV5-1
size: few
J: TRBJ1-4
D: .
CDR3: CASSLGLGFNEKLFF
DNA: TGCGCCAGCAGCTTAGGATTAGGATTCAATGAAAAACTGTTTTTT

V: TRBV2
size: .
J: TRBJ1-1
D: TRBD1
CDR3: CASRRDRGAAEAFF
DNA: TGTGCCAGCAGGAGAGACAGGGGGGCGGCTGAAGCTTTCTTT

V: TRBV11-2
size: many
J: TRBJ2-1
D: TRBD2
CDR3: CASSSKSGSTHNEQFF
DNA: TGTGCCAGCAGCTCCAAAAGCGGGAGTACCCACAATGAGCAGTTCTTC

V: TRBV20-1
size: .
J: TRBJ2-1
D: TRBD2
CDR3: CSARIPTSGVYNEQFF
DNA: TGCAGTGCTAGGATTCCGACTAGCGGAGTTTACAATGAGCAGTTCTTC

V: TRBV11-2
size: many
J: TRBJ1-6
D: TRBD1
CDR3: CASSSAGTENSPLHF
DNA: TGTGCCAGCAGCTCAGCCGGGACAGAGAATTCACCCCTCCACTTT

V: TRBV28
size: .
J: TRBJ1-4
D: .
CDR3: CASSLTRLGKLFF
DNA: TGTGCCAGCAGTTTGACCAGGTTAGGGAAACTGTTTTTT

V: TRBV5-1
size: .
J: TRBJ2-2
D: TRBD1
CDR3: CASRVGTGGAASTGELFF
DNA: TGCGCCAGCAGGGTCGGGACAGGGGGCGCGGCTAGTACCGGGGAGCTGTTTTTT

V: TRBV27
size: many
J: TRBJ2-7
D: .
CDR3: CASSSKAYEQYF
DNA: TGTGCCAGCAGTTCGAAAGCCTACGAGCAGTACTTC

V: TRBV28
size: many
J: TRBJ2-2
D: TRBD2
CDR3: CASSLGARGLNTGELFF
DNA: TGTGCCAGCAGTCTGGGAGCTAGGGGACTAAACACCGGGGAGCTGTTTTTT

V: TRBV2
size: many
J: TRBJ2-3
D: TRBD2
CDR3: CASSGLAASTDTQYF
DNA: TGTGCCAGCAGTGGACTAGCGGCTAGCACAGATACGCAGTATTTT

V: TRBV18
size: .
J: TRBJ2-5
D: .
CDR3: CASSPPYRQETQYF
DNA: TGTGCCAGCTCACCACCCTACAGGCAAGAGACCCAGTACTTC

V: TRBV30
size: many
J: TRBJ2-7
D: .
CDR3: CAWSAKASYEQYF
DNA: TGTGCCTGGAGTGCTAAAGCCTCTTACGAGCAGTACTTC

V: TRBV7-2
size: many
J: TRBJ2-2
D: TRBD2
CDR3: CASSSTSGSFSGELFF
DNA: TGTGCCAGCAGCTCGACTAGCGGGAGTTTTAGCGGGGAGCTGTTTTTT

V: TRBV9
size: many
J: TRBJ2-5
D: .
CDR3: CASNGGPQETQYF
DNA: TGTGCCAGCAACGGGGGTCCCCAAGAGACCCAGTACTTC

V: TRBV24-1
size: many
J: TRBJ2-2
D: .
CDR3: CATRPGAANTGELFF
DNA: TGTGCCACCAGGCCAGGGGCCGCGAACACCGGGGAGCTGTTTTTT

V: TRBV6-2/TRBV6-3
size: .
J: TRBJ2-4
D: .
CDR3: CASRSGDENIQYF
DNA: TGTGCCAGCAGGTCAGGGGACGAAAACATTCAGTACTTC

V: TRBV18
size: many
J: TRBJ1-1
D: .
CDR3: CASSRLGVETEAFF
DNA: TGTGCCAGCTCACGCCTCGGGGTAGAGACTGAAGCTTTCTTT

V: TRBV4-1
size: .
J: TRBJ1-4
D: .
CDR3: CASSQVGVGGNEKLFF
DNA: TGCGCCAGCAGCCAAGTGGGTGTTGGGGGCAATGAAAAACTGTTTTTT